This is a list of T cell receptor beta chains from one sample in a study of blood T cell repertoires in COVID-19. TCRdb's table, derived via immunoSEQ multiplex PCR, lists solely in-frame clones and lacks some. This sample has 45,000 to 65,000 clones, with around 85% found just once. Sequenced: peripheral blood. These receptor sequences come from an elderly woman with COVID-19, enrolled during active disease. The CDR3 runs from the conserved cysteine through the conserved F or W. Fields, in order: J gene, V gene, CDR3 protein.

>TRBJ2-7|TRBV6-2/TRBV6-3
CASSFRQGGFYEQYF
>TRBJ2-7|TRBV5-1
CASSPGTSGIIGEQYF
>TRBJ1-6|TRBV30
CAWGTDYNSPLHF
>TRBJ2-5|TRBV7-2
CASSLQETQYF
>TRBJ2-1|TRBV5-1
CASSFGTSDYNEQFF
>TRBJ2-7|TRBV5-5
CASSPTSGRALVVEQYF
>TRBJ1-1|TRBV4-1
CASSHGGEAFF
>TRBJ1-2|TRBV18
CASSPPGQIKYGYTF
>TRBJ2-4|TRBV30
CAWSWSSLAKNIQYF
>TRBJ1-2|TRBV28
CASNSQGRTANYGYTF
>TRBJ2-3|TRBV10-3
CAIRGDGTSGKDTQYF
>TRBJ1-1|TRBV29-1
CSVSGQVLMNTEAFF
>TRBJ2-2|TRBV6-6
CASSQSTGELFF